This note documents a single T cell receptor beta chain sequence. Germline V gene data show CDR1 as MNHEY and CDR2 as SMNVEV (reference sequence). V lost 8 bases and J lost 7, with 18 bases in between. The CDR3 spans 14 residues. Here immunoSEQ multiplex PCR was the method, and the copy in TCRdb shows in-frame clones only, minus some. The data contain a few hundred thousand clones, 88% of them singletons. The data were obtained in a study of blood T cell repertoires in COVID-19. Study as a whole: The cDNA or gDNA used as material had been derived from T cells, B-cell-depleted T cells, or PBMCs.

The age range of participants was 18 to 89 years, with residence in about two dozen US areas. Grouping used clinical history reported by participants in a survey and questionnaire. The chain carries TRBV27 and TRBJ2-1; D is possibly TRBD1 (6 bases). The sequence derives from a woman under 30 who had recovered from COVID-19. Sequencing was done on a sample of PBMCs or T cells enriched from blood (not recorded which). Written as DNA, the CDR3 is TGTGCCAGCGGGAAGTCGCCGCAGGGGAATGAGCAGTTCTTC. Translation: CASGKSPQGNEQFF.